The rows below give T cell receptor beta chains drawn from one sample of a study of Ad26.COV2.S vaccination and SARS-CoV-2 variants. The assay was immunoSEQ multiplex PCR, and TCRdb's table has in-frame clones only and misses some. Seen here are 360,000 or so clones, more than 75% observed once, and the top ten hold 3.4%. The specimen comprised peripheral blood, sampled in a trial of Ad26.COV2.S vaccine versus placebo. These receptor sequences come from a person between 18 and 60 years old who received the Ad26.COV2.S COVID-19 vaccine or a placebo. Both conserved end residues are part of each CDR3. Fields, in order: J gene, V gene, D gene, clone size, CDR3 protein, CDR3 DNA. A D gene is named only where the DNA matches it firmly. Clone size is given for some rows only: seen once, a few or many times, or a class if the clone is expanded.

>TRBJ2-7|TRBV7-2|NA|once
CASTRGISYEQYF
TGTGCCAGCACCCGGGGGATCTCCTACGAGCAGTACTTC
>TRBJ1-4|TRBV18|NA|NA
CASSPAVGAVAPTNEKLFF
TGTGCCAGCTCACCAGCGGTCGGGGCCGTAGCCCCAACTAATGAAAAACTGTTTTTT
>TRBJ2-5|TRBV7-9|NA|NA
CASSPTQYQETQYF
TGTGCCAGCAGCCCTACCCAGTACCAAGAGACCCAGTACTTC
>TRBJ1-2|TRBV29-1|NA|NA
CSAGGGNYGYTF
TGCAGCGCCGGCGGGGGTAACTATGGCTACACCTTC
>TRBJ2-7|TRBV6-2/TRBV6-3|NA|NA
CASSYSGQLYEQYF
TGTGCCAGCAGTTACTCCGGACAGCTATACGAGCAGTACTTC
>TRBJ1-4|TRBV18|TRBD1|NA
CASSPLGQGNEKLFF
TGTGCCAGCTCACCACTGGGACAGGGGAATGAAAAACTGTTTTTT
>TRBJ1-1|TRBV6-5|NA|once
CASSSWTVSFF
TGTGCCAGCAGTTCATGGACAGTATCTTTCTTT
>TRBJ2-3|TRBV9|NA|NA
CASSLRGDTQYF
TGTGCCAGCAGCCTCCGGGGAGATACGCAGTATTTT
>TRBJ2-5|TRBV2|NA|NA
CASSRLRQAQYF
TGTGCCAGCAGTAGACTGAGACAGGCCCAGTACTTC
>TRBJ1-2|TRBV18|TRBD1|NA
CASSPGAQGGNYGYTF
TGTGCCAGCTCACCAGGTGCTCAGGGGGGCAACTATGGCTACACCTTC
>TRBJ2-7|TRBV19|TRBD1|NA
CASSRSQGEGAGQYF
TGTGCCAGTAGTCGGAGTCAGGGGGAAGGTGCGGGGCAGTACTTC
>TRBJ1-1|TRBV5-1|NA|NA
CASSLEVGRATEAFF
TGCGCCAGCAGCTTGGAGGTGGGCCGGGCCACTGAAGCTTTCTTT
>TRBJ2-7|TRBV9|TRBD1|NA
CASSPGQGAREQYF
TGTGCCAGCAGCCCGGGACAGGGGGCGAGAGAGCAGTACTTC
>TRBJ2-7|TRBV27|NA|NA
CATRGGMGYEQYF
TGTGCCACCCGAGGGGGTATGGGCTACGAGCAGTACTTC
>TRBJ1-1|TRBV6-5|NA|NA
CASSHHFSVNTEAFF
TGTGCCAGCAGTCATCATTTCTCGGTGAACACTGAAGCTTTCTTT
>TRBJ1-5|TRBV6-5|TRBD1|NA
CASTPGTGFNQPQHF
TGTGCCAGCACTCCCGGGACAGGCTTCAATCAGCCCCAGCATTTT
>TRBJ2-1|TRBV7-9|TRBD1|NA
CASSAGQGVYDEQFF
TGTGCCAGCAGCGCGGGACAGGGGGTCTACGATGAGCAGTTCTTC
>TRBJ1-1|TRBV28|NA|few
CASRYPLSGTEAFF
TGTGCCAGCAGATACCCTCTTTCGGGCACTGAAGCTTTCTTT
>TRBJ1-2|TRBV7-8|TRBD1|NA
CASSSQGARGYTF
TGTGCCAGCAGCTCTCAGGGGGCGCGGGGCTACACCTTC
>TRBJ1-1|TRBV29-1|NA|NA
CSVVGGWNTEAFF
TGCAGCGTTGTCGGGGGCTGGAACACTGAAGCTTTCTTT
>TRBJ2-1|TRBV12-3/TRBV12-4|NA|few
CASTSGYNEQFF
TGTGCCAGCACCTCGGGTTACAATGAGCAGTTCTTC
>TRBJ1-2|TRBV3-1/TRBV3-2|NA|few
CASSQAVWAEYYGYTF
TGTGCCAGCAGCCAAGCCGTGTGGGCCGAATACTATGGCTACACCTTC
>TRBJ2-1|TRBV9|TRBD1|NA
CASSVEGQGNEQFF
TGTGCCAGCAGCGTAGAGGGACAGGGGAATGAGCAGTTCTTC
>TRBJ1-1|TRBV9|NA|few
CASSIWDKMNTEAFF
TGTGCCAGCAGCATATGGGACAAAATGAACACTGAAGCTTTCTTT
>TRBJ2-3|TRBV29-1|TRBD2|NA
CSVGGGVIDTQYF
TGCAGCGTGGGGGGAGGGGTGATAGATACGCAGTATTTT
>TRBJ2-2|TRBV7-3|TRBD2|NA
CASSLGGLAAGELFF
TGTGCCAGCAGCTTAGGGGGACTAGCGGCCGGGGAGCTGTTTTTT
>TRBJ2-3|TRBV9|NA|NA
CASSVVGGVGADTQYF
TGTGCCAGCAGCGTAGTAGGCGGGGTAGGAGCAGATACGCAGTATTTT
>TRBJ2-7|TRBV27|TRBD1|once
CASSARDRGQAYEQYF
TGTGCCAGCAGTGCCCGGGACAGGGGGCAGGCCTACGAGCAGTACTTC
>TRBJ1-2|TRBV5-1|NA|NA
CASSITANNYGYTF
TGCGCCAGCAGCATCACGGCGAATAACTATGGCTACACCTTC
>TRBJ2-5|TRBV6-2/TRBV6-3|TRBD2|NA
CASSYSPSGGGQETQYF
TGTGCCAGCAGTTACTCGCCTAGCGGGGGAGGCCAAGAGACCCAGTACTTC
>TRBJ2-7|TRBV6-5|TRBD1|NA
CASSPGGYEQYF
TGTGCCAGCAGTCCAGGGGGCTACGAGCAGTACTTC
>TRBJ2-4|TRBV7-2|TRBD1|NA
CASSFSPGQTPEHIQYF
TGTGCCAGCAGCTTCTCTCCGGGACAGACCCCAGAACACATTCAGTACTTC
>TRBJ2-1|TRBV7-2|NA|NA
CASSLTPSGFVIYNEQFF
TGTGCCAGCAGCTTAACACCTTCAGGATTCGTGATCTACAATGAGCAGTTCTTC
>TRBJ2-5|TRBV5-4|NA|NA
CASSPSGRFQETQYF
TGTGCCAGCAGCCCCTCGGGACGGTTTCAAGAGACCCAGTACTTC
>TRBJ2-5|TRBV4-2|NA|NA
CASSQLRVETQYF
TGTGCCAGCAGCCAACTGAGGGTAGAGACCCAGTACTTC
>TRBJ1-1|TRBV11-2|NA|few
CASSRSVTEAFF
TGTGCCAGCAGCCGAAGCGTAACTGAAGCTTTCTTT
>TRBJ1-1|TRBV27|NA|NA
CASSLDPNTEAFF
TGTGCCAGCAGTTTGGACCCGAACACTGAAGCTTTCTTT
>TRBJ1-4|TRBV28|TRBD1|NA
CASSSGQSNEKLFF
TGTGCCAGCAGCTCGGGACAGTCTAATGAAAAACTGTTTTTT
>TRBJ2-7|TRBV27|NA|NA
CASSLGRGRSYEQYF
TGTGCCAGCAGTTTGGGCCGGGGCCGCTCCTACGAGCAGTACTTC
>TRBJ1-5|TRBV5-6|NA|few
CASSFGGTTNQPQHF
TGTGCCAGCAGCTTTGGGGGTACAACTAATCAGCCCCAGCATTTT
>TRBJ2-4|TRBV10-3|TRBD2|once
CAISGGSLIAKNIQYF
TGTGCCATCAGTGGCGGGAGTCTTATAGCCAAAAACATTCAGTACTTC
>TRBJ2-6|TRBV13|NA|NA
CASSLWTAWEGANVLTF
TGTGCCAGCAGCTTATGGACGGCTTGGGAAGGGGCCAACGTCCTGACTTTC
>TRBJ1-1|TRBV3-1/TRBV3-2|NA|NA
CASSQDRVGTEAFF
TGTGCCAGCAGCCAAGACAGGGTGGGCACTGAAGCTTTCTTT
>TRBJ1-1|TRBV9|NA|NA
CASSVAVEGAEAFF
TGTGCCAGCAGCGTAGCGGTGGAGGGGGCTGAAGCTTTCTTT
>TRBJ1-2|TRBV4-1|TRBD1|few
CASSQDPMVDRGYGYTF
TGCGCCAGCAGCCAAGACCCTATGGTCGACAGGGGGTATGGCTACACCTTC
>TRBJ1-1|TRBV9|NA|NA
CASSAAVVTENTEAFF
TGTGCCAGCAGCGCAGCAGTAGTTACAGAGAACACTGAAGCTTTCTTT
>TRBJ2-7|TRBV6-2/TRBV6-3|NA|once
CASSPPRDRLTPSYEQYF
TGTGCCAGCAGTCCACCCCGGGACCGCTTAACCCCCTCCTACGAGCAGTACTTC
>TRBJ1-2|TRBV4-3|NA|NA
CASSQDYGQGRRYTF
TGCGCCAGCAGCCAAGATTACGGGCAGGGTAGGCGCTACACCTTC
>TRBJ1-4|TRBV28|NA|NA
CASRTGNLEKLFF
TGTGCCAGCAGAACTGGGAATCTTGAAAAACTGTTTTTT
>TRBJ2-1|TRBV6-5|NA|once
CASRSRGLVYNEQFF
TGTGCCAGCAGATCGCGGGGGCTAGTTTACAATGAGCAGTTCTTC